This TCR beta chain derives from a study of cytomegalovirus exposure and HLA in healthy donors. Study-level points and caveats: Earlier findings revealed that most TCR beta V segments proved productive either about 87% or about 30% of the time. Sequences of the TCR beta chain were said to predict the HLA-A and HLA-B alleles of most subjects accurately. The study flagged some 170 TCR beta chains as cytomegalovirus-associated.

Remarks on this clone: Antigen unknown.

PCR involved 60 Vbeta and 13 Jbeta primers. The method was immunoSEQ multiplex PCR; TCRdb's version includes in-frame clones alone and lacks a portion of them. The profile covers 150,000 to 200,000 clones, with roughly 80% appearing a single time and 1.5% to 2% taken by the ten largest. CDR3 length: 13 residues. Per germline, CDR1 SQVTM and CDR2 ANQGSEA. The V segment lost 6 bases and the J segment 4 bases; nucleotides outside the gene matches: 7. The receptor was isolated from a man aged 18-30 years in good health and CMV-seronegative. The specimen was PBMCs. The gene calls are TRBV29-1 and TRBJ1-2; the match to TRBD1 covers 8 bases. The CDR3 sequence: CSVRTTGGYGYTF. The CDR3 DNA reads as TGCAGCGTGCGGACTACAGGGGGCTATGGCTACACCTTC.